This record covers a single TCR beta chain. This sample is part of a study of T cell responses to AZD1222 COVID-19 vaccine. Clones were read by immunoSEQ multiplex PCR, and TCRdb kept only the in-frame ones, dropping some. In the table there are tens of thousands of clones, roughly 89% of which are singletons. V shed 8 bases, J shed 4 bases, and the junction held 13 bases outside the gene matches. This CDR3 contains 16 residues. Per the germline V gene, CDR1 is SGHAT and CDR2 is FQNNGV. This sequence originates from an adult who received the AZD1222 COVID-19 vaccine. This specimen consisted of peripheral blood, obtained 28 days after the second AZD1222 dose. J is TRBJ2-4 and V is TRBV11-2, with 8 bases that match TRBD1. In DNA form, the CDR3 reads TGTGCCAGCCGGAGACCAGGACAGGGAGATAAAAACATTCAGTACTTC. Protein: CASRRPGQGDKNIQYF.